Sequencing of this T cell receptor (beta chain) was carried out in a study of regulatory T cells in long-lasting Graves disease. General study results and limits: The number of shared public clonotypes was higher in persistent patients (fewer than 3,000) than new patients (966). Persistent Graves' cases showed lower TCR diversity than newly diagnosed cases.

Construction of TCR beta libraries relied on iRepertoire HTBI primers and on Arm-PCR targeting CDR3 regions. TCRdb fed the multiplex PCR reads into MiXCR, producing one record per CDR3 protein. The data contain fewer than 450,000 distinct CDR3 sequences, less than 25% of them seen just once; the ten biggest clones take up about a quarter. Time point denoted: persistent/refractory GD, antithyroid drugs over 5 years with positive TRAb. PBMC-extracted RNA yielded the TCR library. CDR3 length equals 12 residues. V shed 6 bases and J shed 0 bases, with 9 bases lying between them. Germline V gene data show CDR1 as GTSNPN and CDR2 as SVGIG (reference sequence). In regard to this clonotype: What it binds is not known.

The rearrangement uses TRBV30 and TRBJ2-7; tentative D call: TRBD1 (6 bases). This receptor was taken from a female donor with Graves disease. The sequences come from peripheral blood mononuclear cells (PBMCs), collected when the disease was refractory, from a patient treated with antithyroid drugs. CDR3 amino acids: CACQDSSYEQYF. Here the CDR3 DNA reads TGTGCCTGCCAGGACAGCTCCTACGAGCAGTACTTC.